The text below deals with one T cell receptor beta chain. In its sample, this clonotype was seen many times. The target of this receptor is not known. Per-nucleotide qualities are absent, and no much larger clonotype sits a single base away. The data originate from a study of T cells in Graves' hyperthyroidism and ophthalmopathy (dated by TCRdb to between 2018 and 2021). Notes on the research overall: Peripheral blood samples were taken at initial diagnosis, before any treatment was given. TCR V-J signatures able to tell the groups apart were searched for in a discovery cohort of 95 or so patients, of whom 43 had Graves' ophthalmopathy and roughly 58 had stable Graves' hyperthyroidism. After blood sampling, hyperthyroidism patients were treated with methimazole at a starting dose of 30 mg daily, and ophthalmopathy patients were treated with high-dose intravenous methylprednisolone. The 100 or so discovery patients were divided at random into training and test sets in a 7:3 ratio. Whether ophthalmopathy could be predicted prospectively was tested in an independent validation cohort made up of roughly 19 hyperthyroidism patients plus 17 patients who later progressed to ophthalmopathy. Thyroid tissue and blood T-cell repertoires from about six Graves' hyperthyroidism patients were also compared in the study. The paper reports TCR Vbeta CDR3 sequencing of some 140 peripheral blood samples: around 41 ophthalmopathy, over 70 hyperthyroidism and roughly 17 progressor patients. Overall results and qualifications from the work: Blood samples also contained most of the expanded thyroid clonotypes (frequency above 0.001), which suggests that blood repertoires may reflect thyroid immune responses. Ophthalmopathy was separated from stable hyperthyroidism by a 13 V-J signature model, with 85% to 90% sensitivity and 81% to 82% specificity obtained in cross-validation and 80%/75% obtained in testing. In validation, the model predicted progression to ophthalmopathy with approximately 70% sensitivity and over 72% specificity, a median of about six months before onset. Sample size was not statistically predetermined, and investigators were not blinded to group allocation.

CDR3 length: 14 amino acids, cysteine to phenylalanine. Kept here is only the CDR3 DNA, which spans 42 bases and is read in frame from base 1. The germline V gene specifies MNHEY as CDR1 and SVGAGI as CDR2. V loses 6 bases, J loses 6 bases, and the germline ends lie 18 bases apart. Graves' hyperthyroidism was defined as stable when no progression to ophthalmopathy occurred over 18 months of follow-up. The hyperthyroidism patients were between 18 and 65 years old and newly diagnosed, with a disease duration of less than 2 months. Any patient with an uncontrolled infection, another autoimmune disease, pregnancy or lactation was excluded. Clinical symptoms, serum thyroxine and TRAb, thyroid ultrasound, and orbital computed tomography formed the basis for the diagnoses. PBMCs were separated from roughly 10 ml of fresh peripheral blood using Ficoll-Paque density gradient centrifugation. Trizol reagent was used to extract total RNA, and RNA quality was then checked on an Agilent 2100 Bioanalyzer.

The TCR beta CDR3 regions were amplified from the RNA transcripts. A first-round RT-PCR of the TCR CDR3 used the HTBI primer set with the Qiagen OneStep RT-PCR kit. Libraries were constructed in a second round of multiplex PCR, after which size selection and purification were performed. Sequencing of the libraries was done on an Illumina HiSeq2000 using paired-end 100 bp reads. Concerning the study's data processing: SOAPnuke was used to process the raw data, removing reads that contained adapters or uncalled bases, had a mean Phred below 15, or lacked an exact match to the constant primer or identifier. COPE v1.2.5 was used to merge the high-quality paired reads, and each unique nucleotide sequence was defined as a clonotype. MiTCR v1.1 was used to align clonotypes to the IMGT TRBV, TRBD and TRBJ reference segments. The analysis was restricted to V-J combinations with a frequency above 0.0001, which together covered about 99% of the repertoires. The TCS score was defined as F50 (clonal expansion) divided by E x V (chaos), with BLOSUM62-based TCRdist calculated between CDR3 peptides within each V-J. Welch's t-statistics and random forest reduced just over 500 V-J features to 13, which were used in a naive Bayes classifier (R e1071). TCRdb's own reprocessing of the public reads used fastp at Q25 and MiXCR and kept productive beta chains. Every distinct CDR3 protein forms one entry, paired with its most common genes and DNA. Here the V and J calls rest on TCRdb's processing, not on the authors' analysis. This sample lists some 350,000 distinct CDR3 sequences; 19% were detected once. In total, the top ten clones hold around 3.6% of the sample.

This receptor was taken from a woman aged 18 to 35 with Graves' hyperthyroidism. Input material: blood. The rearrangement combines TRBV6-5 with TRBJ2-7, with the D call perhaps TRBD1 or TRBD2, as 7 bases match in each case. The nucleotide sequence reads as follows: TGTGCCAGCAGCCAGCGGGGAGGGGGCTTCGAGCAGTACTTC. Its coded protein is CASSQRGGGFEQYF.